Following are 25 T cell receptor beta chains from one sample sequenced in a study of T cell responses to AZD1222 COVID-19 vaccine. The method was immunoSEQ multiplex PCR; TCRdb's version includes in-frame clones alone and lacks a portion of them. The table shows 75,000 to 100,000 clones, with 80% to 90% occurring only once. The specimen was peripheral blood, collected on day 0 of AZD1222 vaccination. Receptor source: an adult in good health.

The chain links TRBV3-1 (or the pseudogene TRBV3-2) to TRBJ1-2; D gene ambiguous. The germline V and J ends were trimmed by 7 bases and 2 bases, with 17 bases remaining between them. CDR3 size: 15 residues. Germline-derived CDR1 and CDR2 are LGHDT and YNNKEL (reference sequence). CDR3 nucleotide sequence: TGTGCCAGCACTCCTTCGGCGGCTAGGAACTATGGCTACACCTTC. Translation gives CASTPSAARNYGYTF.

V usage is TRBV30 and J usage is TRBJ2-1, with a possible D match to TRBD2 (6 bases). Germline V gene lookup returns CDR1 GTSNPN and CDR2 SVGIG (reference sequence). Trimming shortened V by 4 bases and J by 5 bases, and 18 bases separated the two germline ends. CDR3 length: 15 residues. The CDR3 loop reads CAWKVRGLADNEQFF. CDR3 DNA sequence: TGTGCCTGGAAGGTCCGGGGACTCGCGGACAATGAGCAGTTCTTC.

The chain has TRBV30 and TRBJ2-7, with D hard to call. The V gene's germline CDR1 is GTSNPN and CDR2 SVGIG (reference sequence). V lost 4 bases and J 1 base, leaving 5 bases between the germline ends. The CDR3 sequence is 11 residues long. CDR3 loop: CAWMGSYEQYF. The CDR3 region has the DNA TGTGCCTGGATGGGATCCTACGAGCAGTACTTC.

The table lists this clone with a few counts. The chain links TRBV4-1 to TRBJ2-3, with 9 bases that match TRBD2. V dropped 6 bases and J dropped 0; count of bases not matched to a gene: 10. The length of the CDR3 is 17 residues. From germline, CDR1 is MGHRA and CDR2 YSYEKL. CDR3 DNA sequence: TGCGCCAGCAGTCGTTTATGGCTAGCGGGAAGCACAGATACGCAGTATTTT. It codes for CASSRLWLAGSTDTQYF.

The rearrangement links TRBV30 to TRBJ2-2; TRBD1 aligns across 9 bases. This CDR3 is 13 amino acids long. V was pared by 3 bases and J by 4 bases, with 0 bases of the junction left unmatched. Germline-derived CDR1 and CDR2 are GTSNPN and SVGIG (reference sequence). The CDR3 DNA reads TGTGCCTGGAGGACAGGGGGCACCGGGGAGCTGTTTTTT. Protein: CAWRTGGTGELFF. Using reference TRBV30 and TRBJ2-2 for the parts outside the CDR3, the full variable domain is SQTIHQWPATLVQPVGSPLSLECTVEGTSNPNLYWYRQAAGRGLQLLFYSVGIGQISSEVPQNLSASRPQDRQFILSSKKLLLSDSGFYLCAWRTGGTGELFFGEGSRLTVL.

The J gene is TRBJ1-4, the V gene TRBV15; possible D gene TRBD1, 5 bases. Germline V lookup: CDR1 LNHNV, CDR2 YYDKDF (reference sequence). The CDR3 runs to 17 residues. The V end lost 0 bases, the J end lost 0 bases, and 11 bases lay between the germline ends. The CDR3 here is CATSRDYTGATNEKLFF. The DNA of the CDR3 is TGTGCCACCAGCAGAGACTATACAGGAGCAACTAATGAAAAACTGTTTTTT.

J is TRBJ2-5 and V is TRBV6-5; D might be TRBD1 (7 bases). Germline assignment: CDR1 MNHEY and CDR2 SVGAGI. V lost 3 bases, J lost 2 bases, and 13 bases lay in between. This CDR3 spans 15 amino acids. The CDR3 reads CASSYQGGSQETQYF. The CDR3 bases are TGTGCCAGCAGTTATCAGGGGGGTTCGCAAGAGACCCAGTACTTC.

V gene TRBV18 combines with J gene TRBJ1-1; 8 bases map to TRBD1. The CDR3 extends over 16 amino acids. After removal of 2 bases from V and 4 bases from J, the junction contained 9 bases not matched to a gene. The germline V gene encodes CDR1 KGHSH and CDR2 LQKENI. The CDR3 sequence is CASSPNTGGKSTEAFF. CDR3 in DNA: TGTGCCAGCTCACCAAATACAGGGGGAAAAAGCACTGAAGCTTTCTTT.

The V and J genes are TRBV30 and TRBJ1-2, with no clear D. The CDR3 has 10 residues. Trimming took off 7 bases at V and 1 base at J, with 4 bases between the two ends. CDR1 GTSNPN and CDR2 SVGIG come from the germline V gene (reference sequence). The CDR3 loop is CALINYGYTF. CDR3 in DNA: TGTGCCTTAATTAACTATGGCTACACCTTC.

This sequence joins TRBV6-5 and TRBJ2-7; the D is unclear. V dropped 5 bases and J dropped 0 bases, with 8 bases sitting between them. In germline, CDR1 is MNHEY, CDR2 SVGAGI. The CDR3 totals 13 residues. The DNA of the CDR3 is TGTGCCAGCAGTCCCAGCGACTCCTACGAGCAGTACTTC. Translating it yields CASSPSDSYEQYF.

This chain connects TRBV4-3 to TRBJ2-7; D could derive from TRBD1 or TRBD2 (5 bases each). Per germline, CDR1 LGHNA and CDR2 YSLEER. The germline V and J ends were trimmed by 4 bases and 0 bases, with 19 bases remaining between them. The CDR3 loop spans 17 amino acids. The DNA of the CDR3 is TGCGCCAGCAGCCTCATATCAGAGGGGCCTTACTCCTACGAGCAGTACTTC. It encodes CASSLISEGPYSYEQYF.

V gene TRBV23-1 combines with J gene TRBJ1-6; D gene uncertain. TRBV23-1 is sorted into the ORF group, with uncertain function. This CDR3 has 20 residues. The V end lost 8 bases, the J end lost 0 bases, and 26 bases lay between the germline ends. CDR3 sequence: CASLGRGWWSSSSYNSPLHF. The CDR3 DNA sequence: TGCGCCAGCCTTGGGAGAGGTTGGTGGTCTTCAAGCTCCTATAATTCACCCCTCCACTTT.

This clone was seen a single time. The V gene is TRBV5-6, the J gene TRBJ1-1; possible D gene TRBD1, 5 bases. V was pared by 6 bases and J by 0 bases, with 15 bases between. There are 15 residues in the CDR3. Germline CDR1 SGHDT, CDR2 YYEEEE. The CDR3 spells CASTSPGRMNTEAFF. CDR3 coding DNA: TGTGCCAGCACCTCCCCGGGACGAATGAACACTGAAGCTTTCTTT. Based on the CDR3 plus reference TRBV5-6 and TRBJ1-1, the full variable domain is DAGVTQSPTHLIKTRGQQVTLRCSPKSGHDTVSWYQQALGQGPQFIFQYYEEEERQRGNFPDRFSGHQFPNYSSELNVNALLLGDSALYLCASTSPGRMNTEAFFGQGTRLTVV.

This clone was recorded once. This chain joins TRBV9 and TRBJ1-2; 7 nucleotides match TRBD1. Germline loops: CDR1 SGDLS, CDR2 YYNGEE. The length of the CDR3 is 14 residues. V gave up 3 bases and J gave up 7 bases; unmatched junction bases: 9. As DNA, the CDR3 is TGTGCCAGCAGCGCCCTGACAGGGAGGGGTGGCTACACCTTC. Protein sequence: CASSALTGRGGYTF.

The rearrangement joins TRBV6-5 to TRBJ1-5; D gene uncertain. Trimming pared 2 bases from V and 5 bases from J, leaving 7 bases between. CDR3 length: 13 amino acids. CDR1 and CDR2 (germline): MNHEY, SVGAGI. This CDR3 reads CASSYDRDQPQHF. CDR3 coding DNA: TGTGCCAGCAGTTACGATCGGGATCAGCCCCAGCATTTT.

V gene TRBV6-1 combines with J gene TRBJ1-5, with 10 bases matching TRBD1. Per germline, CDR1 MNHNS and CDR2 SASEGT. CDR3 length: 16 amino acids. With 0 bases clipped from V and 3 bases from J, the junction kept 2 bases outside the gene matches. CDR3 protein: CASSEATGGLNQPQHF. The DNA of the CDR3 is TGTGCCAGCAGTGAAGCGACAGGGGGCCTCAATCAGCCCCAGCATTTT.

J is TRBJ1-4 and V is TRBV19; possible D gene TRBD1, 5 bases. Germline CDR1 is LNHDA and CDR2 is SQIVND (reference sequence). The CDR3 is 16 amino acids. The V gene lost 4 bases and the J gene lost 3 bases, with 15 bases spanning the gap. This chain's CDR3 is CASSTRSRDSNEKLFF. As DNA, the CDR3 is TGTGCCAGTAGTACCCGCAGCCGGGACTCTAATGAAAAACTGTTTTTT.

The table lists this clone with a count of one. The gene calls are TRBV5-1 and TRBJ2-7, with 8 positions matching TRBD1. The CDR3 has 15 residues. V trimming: 0 bases; J trimming: 6 bases; junction bases outside the gene matches: 8. The V gene's germline CDR1 is SGHRS and CDR2 YFSETQ. CDR3 loop: CASSLGTGSVLEQYF. The CDR3 nucleotides are TGCGCCAGCAGCTTGGGGACAGGGTCGGTCCTCGAGCAGTACTTC.

V is TRBV12-5 and J is TRBJ2-7, with D possibly TRBD2 on 7 matching bases. Germline assignment: CDR1 LGHNT and CDR2 FRNRAP. The CDR3 loop spans 15 amino acids. The V end was cut by 6 bases, the J end by 6 bases, with 21 bases between. CDR3: CASGLIRGGIAEQYF. As DNA, the CDR3 is TGTGCTAGTGGCCTCATAAGGGGGGGGATTGCCGAGCAGTACTTC. The variable domain in full, with the rest retrieved from reference TRBV12-5 and TRBJ2-7, is DARVTQTPRHKVTEMGQEVTMRCQPILGHNTVFWYRQTMMQGLELLAYFRNRAPLDDSGMPKDRFSAEMPDATLATLKIQPSEPRDSAVYFCASGLIRGGIAEQYFGPGTRLTVT.

The chain employs TRBV10-3 and TRBJ2-7; TRBD1 might be the D (6 bases). The CDR3 has 14 amino acids. CDR1 is ENHRY and CDR2 is SYGVKD in the germline V gene. V shed 2 bases and J shed 7 bases, with 15 bases lying between them. As DNA, the CDR3 is TGTGCCATCAGTGAGGAGGCAGGGGCGAATGAGCAGTACTTC. This encodes CAISEEAGANEQYF.

The chain joins TRBV7-2 to TRBJ1-2; TRBD1 might be the D (5 bases). Trimming left V 1 base short and J 2 bases short, with 8 bases between. CDR1 and CDR2 from the germline V gene are SGHTA and FQGNSA. The CDR3 spans 14 residues. For the CDR3, the DNA is TGTGCCAGCAGCTTAGAATCAGGGAACTATGGCTACACCTTC. Amino acids: CASSLESGNYGYTF.

The rearrangement joins TRBV12-5 to TRBJ2-1; 8 bases are shared with TRBD1. Trimming at V came to 6 bases and at J to 8 bases, leaving 3 bases not matched to a gene. Germline assignment: CDR1 LGHNT and CDR2 FRNRAP. The CDR3 has 12 residues. The CDR3 region has the DNA TGTGCTAGTGGGGAGACAGGGGATGAGCAGTTCTTC. Protein sequence: CASGETGDEQFF.

In its sample, this clone was seen once. V is TRBV5-1 and J is TRBJ2-3, with 15 positions matching TRBD2. From germline, CDR1 is SGHRS and CDR2 YFSETQ. The V and J ends lost 4 bases and 3 bases, in that order; junction bases with no gene match: 3. The CDR3 is 16 amino acids. Here the CDR3 DNA reads TGCGCCAGCAGCAGCGGGACTAGCGGGGGGACAGATACGCAGTATTTT. Its protein product is CASSSGTSGGTDTQYF. The entire variable domain, with the rest obtained from reference TRBV5-1 and TRBJ2-3, is as follows: KAGVTQTPRYLIKTRGQQVTLSCSPISGHRSVSWYQQTPGQGLQFLFEYFSETQRNKGNFPGRFSGRQFSNSRSEMNVSTLELGDSALYLCASSSGTSGGTDTQYFGPGTRLTVL.

This chain links TRBV3-1 (or the pseudogene TRBV3-2) with TRBJ1-4; no firm D call. Trimming took 0 bases from V and 8 from J, leaving 7 bases between them. This CDR3 has 13 residues. Looked up from germline, CDR1 is LGHDT and CDR2 is YNNKEL (reference sequence). CDR3 DNA: TGTGCCAGCAGCCAAGACTGGAGAGAAAAACTGTTTTTT. Its translation is CASSQDWREKLFF.

The chain carries TRBV9 and TRBJ2-5, with 7 bases that match TRBD2. Trimming at V came to 0 bases and at J to 5 bases, leaving 7 bases not matched to a gene. This CDR3 contains 15 residues. From germline, CDR1 is SGDLS and CDR2 YYNGEE. In DNA, the CDR3 is TGTGCCAGCAGCGTAGTCGGGACTACAGCCGAGACCCAGTACTTC. As protein: CASSVVGTTAETQYF.